These T cell receptor beta chains were read from a single sample in a study of glioma-infiltrating T cells after dendritic cell vaccination. Profiled with immunoSEQ multiplex PCR; TCRdb holds only in-frame clones, not every one. The table shows just under 60,000 clones, with roughly 80% occurring only once. The sequencing used blood, collected after dendritic cell vaccination. All receptors derive from a human donor with glioblastoma. Both conserved end residues are part of each CDR3.

J gene,V gene,CDR3 protein
TRBJ1-1,TRBV5-1,CASSLGGGEGPEAFF
TRBJ1-2,TRBV11-2,CASSTGTALYGYTF
TRBJ1-4,TRBV9,CASSVGATNEKLFF
TRBJ2-4,TRBV7-3,CASSLILGRGLIQYF
TRBJ1-2,TRBV4-1,CASSHGTGGNVVGF
TRBJ1-6,TRBV7-2,CASSLLGQGDNSPLHF
TRBJ1-4,TRBV27,CASSSRTLPREKLFF
TRBJ1-2,TRBV6-5,CASGTGHGYTF
TRBJ1-4,TRBV13,CASSLGPTGKLFF
TRBJ2-3,TRBV4-1,CASSQGGDRTTDTQYF
TRBJ2-3,TRBV20-1,CSAAGGGTQYF
TRBJ2-7,TRBV6-1,CASRGTGSWDEQYF
TRBJ2-2,TRBV5-6,CASSPGRAGELFF
TRBJ2-7,TRBV6-1,CASSESGHISYEQYF
TRBJ2-5,TRBV2,CASIGLADQETQYF
TRBJ1-1,TRBV30,CAWSVGRLMNTEAFF
TRBJ1-6,TRBV4-1,CASSRDRVLLF
TRBJ1-2,TRBV20-1,CSAGMGPGYTF
TRBJ2-7,TRBV27,CASSSGGQGESYEQYF
TRBJ2-7,TRBV30,CAWSGDRATYEQYF
TRBJ1-2,TRBV12-5,CASGPSGGKHF
TRBJ2-7,TRBV7-2,CASSSGLSLEQYF
TRBJ2-1,TRBV7-2,CASSVTSGGPNEQFF
TRBJ2-3,TRBV7-2,CASSLAGRLSTDTQYF
TRBJ1-1,TRBV11-1,CASSYAKGMAFF
TRBJ2-1,TRBV5-1,CASSPYLAGGLNEQFF
TRBJ2-1,TRBV5-4,CASSLSGGGVGEQFF
TRBJ2-1,TRBV9,CASSVGLLSYNEQFF
TRBJ1-6,TRBV6-5,CASSYSGQGVSPLHF
TRBJ1-2,TRBV5-5,CASSLAYTRGPWGGYTF
TRBJ1-4,TRBV6-1,CASSEVKGQEDEKLFF
TRBJ1-2,TRBV7-2,CASSLAPGQTFYGYTF
TRBJ1-5,TRBV10-3,CAIRAENQPQHF
TRBJ1-5,TRBV6-1,CASSYDRVNQPQHF
TRBJ2-7,TRBV6-6,CASTKTGTAAWKQYF
TRBJ1-1,TRBV5-1,CASSLEASENTEAFF
TRBJ1-1,TRBV6-5,CASRPGQGAFTEAFF
TRBJ1-1,TRBV7-8,CASSLNRMNTEAFF
TRBJ2-6,TRBV20-1,CSAQGANVLTF
TRBJ1-1,TRBV7-2,CASSAAFGSTEAFF
TRBJ2-1,TRBV9,CASSVRSPGRNEQFF
TRBJ2-5,TRBV11-2,CASSLDGQGQETQYF
TRBJ1-4,TRBV18,CASSPPRGTGGEKLFF
TRBJ1-2,TRBV4-3,CASSQVTGQDYGYTF
TRBJ2-3,TRBV9,CASSVAGTKAQYF
TRBJ1-3,TRBV7-2,CASSAQSGDMGGNTIYF
TRBJ2-7,TRBV19,CASSLSGQSFYEQYF
TRBJ1-2,TRBV19,CASSIGGRANYGYTF
TRBJ2-1,TRBV5-1,CASSVQDDNEQFF